This T cell receptor beta chain derives from a study of OX40 agonist ivuxolimab in advanced cancers. Study-wide background: Ivuxolimab was delivered to patients intravenously every 2 weeks at doses spanning 0.01 to 10 mg/kg. General study points: At 0.1 to 3.0 mg/kg, clonal expansion of CD4+ and CD8+ blood T cells had occurred by week 6.

Data came from immunoSEQ multiplex PCR; TCRdb stores just in-frame clones and leaves some out. The sample carries some 79,000 clones, about 90% recorded once. Sampling of blood occurred at baseline, cycle 4 day 1, and cycle 7 day 1. Of note for this clone: Its matching antigen is unknown.

Germline V CDR1 and CDR2: SGHTS, YDEGEE. V shed 0 bases and J 3 bases; nucleotides not matched to a gene: 3. This CDR3 contains 16 residues. The origin of this receptor is an adult with an advanced solid tumor such as melanoma, head and neck, liver or kidney cancer. Sequencing was performed on CD4+ or CD8+ T cells sorted from blood, taken in a trial of the OX40 agonist ivuxolimab. V and J are TRBV5-8 and TRBJ2-2; 9 nucleotides line up with TRBD2. The CDR3: CASSLERGAHTGELFF. CDR3 bases: TGTGCCAGCAGCTTGGAGCGGGGGGCGCACACCGGGGAGCTGTTTTTT.